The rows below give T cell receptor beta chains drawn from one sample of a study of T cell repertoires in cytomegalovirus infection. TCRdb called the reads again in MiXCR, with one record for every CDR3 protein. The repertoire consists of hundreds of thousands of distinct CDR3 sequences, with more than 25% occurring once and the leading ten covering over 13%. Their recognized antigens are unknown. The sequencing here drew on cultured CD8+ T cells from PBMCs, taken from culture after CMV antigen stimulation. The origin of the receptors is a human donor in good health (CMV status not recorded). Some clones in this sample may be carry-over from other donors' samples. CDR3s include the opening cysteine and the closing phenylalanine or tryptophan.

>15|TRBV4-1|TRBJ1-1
CASSRKGIQNTEAFF
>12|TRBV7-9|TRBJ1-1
CASRLTNTEAFF
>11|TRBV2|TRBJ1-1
CASSALPRVFF
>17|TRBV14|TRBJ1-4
CASSQDGLVGAFEKLFF
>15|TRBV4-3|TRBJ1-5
CASSQQDRSDEPQHF
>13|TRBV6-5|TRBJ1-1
CASNRGVRTEAFF
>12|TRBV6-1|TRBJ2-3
CASSEVEDTQYF
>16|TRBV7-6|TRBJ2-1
CASSLELGLAGGEQFF
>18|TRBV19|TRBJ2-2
CATRGQGYLYVNTGELFF
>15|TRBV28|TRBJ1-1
CASSLARPVNTEAFF
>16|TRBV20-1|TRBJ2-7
CSARDPNRTDFYEQYF
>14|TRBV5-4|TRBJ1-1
CASSFEGLDTEAFF
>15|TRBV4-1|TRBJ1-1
CASSHRDRGDTEAFF
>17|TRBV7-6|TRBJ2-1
CASSPRTSGGLWDEQFF
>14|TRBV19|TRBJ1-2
CASTPPGRTGGYTF
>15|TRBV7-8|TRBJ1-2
CASSHRIGDVYGYTF
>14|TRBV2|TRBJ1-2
CASSDGRGAAGYTF
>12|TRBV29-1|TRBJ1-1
CSVTEMNTEAFF
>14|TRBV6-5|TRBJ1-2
CASSYSVSNYGYTF
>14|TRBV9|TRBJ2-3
CASSVVGVDSTQYF